This T cell receptor beta chain was profiled in a study of CD8 T cells in ankylosing spondylitis. Whole-study results and caveats: Disease-linked clones were reportedly significantly enriched in matched ankylosing spondylitis synovial fluid. Blood from ankylosing spondylitis patients appeared to carry a characteristic roughly 8-variant TCR beta motif. Disease-associated clonotypes exhibited CD8+ identity and were relatively infrequent in peripheral blood.

This clonotype has only a few counts. Its specificity is unknown. It was by quantitative 5'-RACE with molecular barcodes that TCR beta libraries were made. TCRdb re-analysed the 5' RACE reads in MiXCR, keeping a single row per CDR3 protein. This sample has about 840,000 distinct CDR3 sequences, with approximately 10% found just once. The CDR3 contains 15 residues. V gave up 5 bases and J gave up 7 bases; unmatched junction bases: 10. Germline CDR1 is MNHEY and CDR2 is SVGEGT. The V and J genes are TRBV6-2 or TRBV6-3 and TRBJ1-5, with TRBD1 matching over 8 bases. This sequence was found in a male donor with ankylosing spondylitis. The sample was blood, either unsorted or a sorted T cell fraction (not recorded which). The CDR3 protein is CASSHVRTGTQPQHF. CDR3 bases: TGTGCCAGCAGTCACGTAAGGACAGGGACCCAGCCCCAGCATTTT.